The 32 T cell receptor beta chains presented below share a single source sample, sequenced in a study of T cell repertoires in cytomegalovirus infection. TCRdb reprocessed the reads via MiXCR and lists one record per CDR3 protein. The sample consists of about 240,000 distinct CDR3 sequences, under 8.5% of them appearing once. Sequencing was carried out using PBMCs. The receptors come from a human donor in good health (CMV status not recorded). Some clones in this sample may be carry-over from other donors' samples.

In this sample, this clonotype turned up many times. The chain carries TRBV7-2 and TRBJ2-6, with a weak D call TRBD2 (5 bases). The CDR3 contains 18 residues. V was trimmed by 0 bases and J by 0 bases, leaving 12 bases between them. The germline CDR1 and CDR2 sequences are SGHTA and FQGNSA. CDR3 amino acids: CASSLATIEYSGANVLTF. As DNA, the CDR3 is TGTGCCAGCAGCTTAGCGACTATCGAGTACTCTGGGGCCAACGTCCTGACTTTC. The full variable domain, with the rest looked up from reference TRBV7-2 and TRBJ2-6, is GAGVSQSPSNKVTEKGKDVELRCDPISGHTALYWYRQSLGQGLEFLIYFQGNSAPDKSGLPSDRFSAERTGGSVSTLTIQRTQQEDSAVYLCASSLATIEYSGANVLTFGAGSRLTVL.

This clonotype was seen more than once but under ten times. J is TRBJ1-5 and V is TRBV19; 9 nucleotides align to TRBD1. CDR1 and CDR2 from the germline V gene are LNHDA and SQIVND (reference sequence). The J segment lost 6 bases and the V segment lost 4 bases, leaving 4 bases of the junction unmatched. The CDR3 has 14 residues. The chain's CDR3 is CASSTRDRVQPQHF. The CDR3 DNA is TGTGCCAGTAGTACCCGGGACAGGGTTCAGCCCCAGCATTTT.

This clonotype was counted a few times. V is TRBV6-6 and J is TRBJ1-1; D is unclear. The CDR3 has 14 amino acids. V was trimmed by 2 bases and J by 4 bases, leaving 11 bases between them. The germline V gene encodes CDR1 MNHNY and CDR2 SVGAGI (reference sequence). CDR3 amino acids: CASSYGSDGTEAFF. The CDR3 coding sequence is TGTGCCAGCAGTTACGGGTCGGATGGCACTGAAGCTTTCTTT.

This clonotype was seen at least ten times. V is TRBV7-2 and J is TRBJ2-2, with TRBD1 matching 8 bases. This CDR3 region has 16 residues. Germline V gene sequence: CDR1 SGHTA, CDR2 FQGNSA. The V and J ends lost 5 bases and 6 bases, in that order; junction bases with no gene match: 11. The CDR3 loop reads CASSDKQGDRSGELFF. The CDR3, as DNA: TGTGCCAGCAGCGATAAACAGGGGGATCGTTCCGGGGAGCTGTTTTTT.

This clonotype appeared many times. The chain couples TRBV28 to TRBJ2-5; D is unclear. The V and J ends lost 5 bases and 4 bases respectively, with 14 bases between them. The CDR3 contains 14 residues. The germline V gene has CDR1 MDHEN and CDR2 SYDVKM. In DNA, the CDR3 is TGTGCCAGCAGTCCTCCTCGGCAGCGAGAGACCCAGTACTTC. Amino acid sequence: CASSPPRQRETQYF.

Of note for this clonotype: The missing conserved phenylalanine or tryptophan at the end of this CDR3 makes a read error likely. The chain links TRBV5-1 to TRBJ2-7; D may be TRBD1 (6 bases). The CDR3 consists of 15 residues. Germline loops: CDR1 SGHRS, CDR2 YFSETQ. Trimming cost V 2 bases and J 6 bases, with 18 bases left between them. This chain's CDR3 is CASSFGRGKASEQYL. For the CDR3, the DNA is TGCGCCAGCAGCTTTGGCAGGGGTAAGGCGAGCGAGCAGTACCTC.

This clonotype has a count of ten or more. This sequence joins TRBV7-8 and TRBJ1-1, with 10 bases lining up with TRBD1. The CDR3 length is 17 residues. Germline CDR1 is SGHVS and CDR2 is FQNEAQ. V lost 3 bases to trimming and J lost 1 base; unmatched junction nucleotides: 8. The CDR3 DNA is TGTGCCAGCAGCTTTTACCGGGACAGGGGCCGGAACACTGAAGCTTTCTTT. It specifies CASSFYRDRGRNTEAFF.

This clonotype was recorded at least ten times. The chain couples TRBV28 to TRBJ2-5; TRBD1 matches 10 bases. The V segment lost 4 bases and the J segment 5 bases; nucleotides outside the gene matches: 7. The germline V gene encodes CDR1 MDHEN and CDR2 SYDVKM. The CDR3 sequence is 15 residues long. Here the CDR3 reads CASSSDRGRGETQYF. The DNA for the CDR3 is TGTGCCAGCAGTTCAGACAGGGGGCGAGGGGAGACCCAGTACTTC.

Ten or more counts support this clonotype. This chain links TRBV28 with TRBJ2-7; 10 positions match TRBD1. V was clipped by 4 bases and J by 2 bases; unmatched bases: 8. The CDR3 extends over 16 amino acids. The germline V gene encodes CDR1 MDHEN and CDR2 SYDVKM. CDR3 protein: CASSSSGTGEAYEQYF. DNA for the CDR3: TGTGCCAGCAGTTCTTCCGGGACAGGGGAAGCCTACGAGCAGTACTTC.

The rearrangement uses TRBV5-1 and TRBJ1-1; D gene ambiguous. Looked up from germline, CDR1 is SGHRS and CDR2 is YFSETQ. The CDR3 consists of 14 residues. Deletions cut 0 bases from V and 1 base from J, with 7 bases between. This CDR3 is CASSLVGKNTEAFF. CDR3 sequence (DNA): TGCGCCAGCAGCTTGGTGGGGAAGAACACTGAAGCTTTCTTT.

The sample holds many counts of this clonotype. This chain links TRBV6-2 or TRBV6-3 with TRBJ2-3, with a tentative D call TRBD2 (6 bases). Deletions cut 2 bases from V and 0 bases from J, with 15 bases between. CDR3 size: 17 residues. Per germline, CDR1 MNHEY and CDR2 SVGEGT. The CDR3 DNA reads TGTGCCAGCAGTTACCCGAGGATTGGGGGGAGCACAGATACGCAGTATTTT. Its translation is CASSYPRIGGSTDTQYF.

Many counts were recorded for this clonotype. The J gene is TRBJ1-1, the V gene TRBV7-2; D is undetermined. The ends were cut back, 3 bases at V and 5 bases at J, with 7 bases in the middle. The V gene's germline CDR1 is SGHTA and CDR2 FQGNSA. CDR3 length: 12 residues. The CDR3 DNA follows: TGTGCCAGCAGCTTGAGGGAGACTGAAGCTTTCTTT. Amino acids: CASSLRETEAFF.

There are many counts of this clonotype. The chain employs TRBV6-2 or TRBV6-3 and TRBJ1-2, with D possibly matching TRBD1 (5 bases). This CDR3 is 15 amino acids long. The germline V gene has CDR1 MNHEY and CDR2 SVGEGT. V lost 7 bases to trimming and J lost 5 bases, with 20 bases between them. DNA of the CDR3: TGTGCCAGCACCCAGGGAGGGGTTGACTGGTATGGCTACACCTTC. Amino acid sequence: CASTQGGVDWYGYTF.

This clonotype was seen repeatedly, ten times or more. The gene calls are TRBV6-6 and TRBJ1-1; 7 nucleotides line up with TRBD1. The germline V gene encodes CDR1 MNHNY and CDR2 SVGAGI (reference sequence). The J segment lost 4 bases and the V segment lost 10 bases, leaving 12 bases of the junction unmatched. The CDR3 runs 14 residues. Written as DNA, the CDR3 is TGTGCCATCCGCTTACAGGGGCCGACCACTGAAGCTTTCTTT. Amino acid sequence: CAIRLQGPTTEAFF.

This clonotype was detected ten times or more. The V gene is TRBV30, the J gene TRBJ1-2, with D possibly TRBD1 on 5 matching bases. The CDR3 is 13 residues long. Germline V gene lookup returns CDR1 GTSNPN and CDR2 SVGIG (reference sequence). V was clipped by 4 bases and J by 8 bases, with 17 bases between them. For the CDR3, the DNA is TGTGCCTGGACTAGGGACCGTCGTTTAGGCTACACCTTC. As protein: CAWTRDRRLGYTF.

This clonotype was counted many times. This chain links TRBV4-3 with TRBJ1-1; TRBD1 might be the D (6 bases). CDR3 length equals 15 residues. CDR1 and CDR2 from the germline V gene are LGHNA and YSLEER. V was clipped by 0 bases and J by 5 bases, with 13 bases between them. CDR3 sequence reads: CASSQDGTSSTEAFF. For the CDR3, the DNA is TGCGCCAGCAGCCAAGATGGGACATCATCTACTGAAGCTTTCTTT.

This chain uses TRBV20-1 with TRBJ2-1; possible D gene TRBD2, 5 bases. Per germline, CDR1 DFQATT and CDR2 SNEGSKA (reference sequence). The CDR3 consists of 17 residues. The V gene lost 2 bases and the J gene lost 1 base, with 18 bases spanning the gap. CDR3 loop: CSARSLAAQRSYNEQFF. CDR3 sequence (DNA): TGCAGTGCTAGATCCCTTGCCGCTCAGCGGTCCTACAATGAGCAGTTCTTC.

A note on this clonotype: Compared with germline, one end of the junction differs, possibly owing to a read error. The chain recombines TRBV29-1 with TRBJ2-3; 12 positions agree with TRBD2. From germline, CDR1 is SQVTM and CDR2 ANQGSEA. There are 17 residues in the CDR3. CDR3 region: CSVQERLAGVLTDTQYF. In DNA form, the CDR3 reads TGCAGCGTTCAAGAACGACTAGCGGGGGTTCTCACAGATACGCAGTATTTT.

This clonotype has a count of ten or more. The rearrangement uses TRBV28 and TRBJ2-2; D uncertain. Germline CDR1 and CDR2: MDHEN and SYDVKM. V lost 8 bases and J 6 bases, leaving 13 bases between the germline ends. This CDR3 region has 13 residues. CDR3 bases: TGTGCCAGCCGCCTCCCCGCCGCCGGGGAGCTGTTTTTT. This gives the protein CASRLPAAGELFF.

This clonotype was picked up many times. The J gene is TRBJ2-7, the V gene TRBV20-1; D is possibly TRBD1 (7 bases). The CDR3 has 16 amino acids. Trimming took 6 bases from V and 6 from J, leaving 27 bases between them. Germline CDR1 DFQATT, CDR2 SNEGSKA (reference sequence). The CDR3 region has the DNA TGCAGTGCGCCCCAGGGGGGAAGGAGTGATGTAGGCGAGCAGTACTTC. Translating gives CSAPQGGRSDVGEQYF.

At least ten counts were recorded for this clonotype. The chain uses TRBV6-1 and TRBJ2-5, with a tentative D call TRBD2 (7 bases). The V end lost 8 bases, the J end lost 5 bases, and 24 bases lay between the germline ends. The CDR3 covers 16 residues. Germline lookup yields CDR1 MNHNS and CDR2 SASEGT. The CDR3, as DNA: TGTGCCAGCTCCCCCTCGGGGGGCTGGGCGGGGGAGACCCAGTACTTC. Protein sequence: CASSPSGGWAGETQYF.

Ten or more counts support this clonotype. V usage is TRBV19 and J usage is TRBJ2-5, with D tentatively TRBD2 (5 bases). Germline V gene lookup returns CDR1 LNHDA and CDR2 SQIVND (reference sequence). Deletions cut 0 bases from V and 4 bases from J, with 12 bases between. The CDR3 spans 15 residues. The CDR3 here is CASSIDRTPPETQYF. CDR3 DNA sequence: TGTGCCAGTAGTATAGATCGGACTCCACCAGAGACCCAGTACTTC.

This clonotype was detected ten times or more. This rearrangement joins TRBV20-1 to TRBJ2-5, with D tentatively TRBD2 (7 bases). The CDR3 loop spans 13 amino acids. The V and J ends lost 5 bases and 1 base respectively, with 11 bases between them. Germline CDR1 is DFQATT and CDR2 is SNEGSKA (reference sequence). Here the CDR3 reads CSARGGPQETQYF. The CDR3 nucleotides are TGCAGTGCTCGCGGGGGCCCCCAAGAGACCCAGTACTTC.

There are many counts of this clonotype. The CDR3 region has the DNA TGCAGTGCAACTCATGGGCTACGCAAGTCCACAGATACGCAGTATTTT. It specifies CSATHGLRKSTDTQYF. The chain is built from TRBV20-1 and TRBJ2-3; no reliable D call. The CDR3 is 16 residues long. The germline V gene has CDR1 DFQATT and CDR2 SNEGSKA (reference sequence). V dropped 6 bases and J dropped 2 bases, with 21 bases sitting between them.

This clonotype was picked up many times. The CDR3 DNA reads as TGTGCCAGCAGCTTAGATACAGTTATGAACACTGAAGCTTTCTTT. It yields the protein CASSLDTVMNTEAFF. The rearrangement uses TRBV7-2 and TRBJ1-1; D is unresolved. There are 15 residues in the CDR3. CDR1 is SGHTA and CDR2 is FQGNSA in the germline V gene. V shed 1 base and J shed 0 bases, with 9 bases lying between them.

In its sample, this clonotype was seen many times. This chain links TRBV7-2 with TRBJ1-2, with D uncertain. Trimming took 1 base from V and 2 from J, leaving 8 bases between them. Germline V gene lookup returns CDR1 SGHTA and CDR2 FQGNSA. The CDR3 totals 14 residues. The CDR3 spells CASSLDRMNYGYTF. The CDR3 region has the DNA TGTGCCAGCAGCTTAGATCGGATGAACTATGGCTACACCTTC.

This clonotype was seen ten or more times. V usage is TRBV6-5 and J usage is TRBJ2-1; TRBD2 agrees at 11 bases. The germline gives CDR1 MNHEY, CDR2 SVGAGI. J lost 6 bases, V lost 4 bases, and 14 bases had no gene match. The CDR3 has 18 residues. The CDR3 spells CASSSHEASGGNINEQFF. For the CDR3, the DNA is TGTGCCAGCAGTTCCCATGAGGCTAGCGGGGGGAATATCAATGAGCAGTTCTTC.

This clonotype was recorded at least ten times. This chain joins TRBV7-3 and TRBJ2-5; 8 bases map to TRBD2. The germline gives CDR1 SGHTA, CDR2 FQGTGA. The V gene end was trimmed by 5 bases and the J gene end by 5 bases; junction bases not matched to a gene: 10. The CDR3 runs to 15 residues. The CDR3 nucleotides read TGTGCCAGCAGCAACGGGACTAGGGGGAGCGAGACCCAGTACTTC. It yields the protein CASSNGTRGSETQYF.

This clonotype was detected ten times or more. The rearrangement links TRBV11-2 to TRBJ1-2, with D unresolved. Germline V gene lookup returns CDR1 SGHAT and CDR2 FQNNGV. The CDR3 has 12 residues. V was clipped by 5 bases and J by 1 base, with 5 bases between them. CDR3 in DNA: TGTGCCAGCAGCCTCAATAACTATGGCTACACCTTC. Translation gives CASSLNNYGYTF.

This clonotype was observed many times. The rearrangement joins TRBV2 to TRBJ1-1; 7 bases agree with TRBD1. Germline assignment: CDR1 SNHLY and CDR2 FYNNEI. CDR3 length: 15 amino acids. With V trimmed by 6 bases and J by 5 bases, 12 bases remained unmatched. The CDR3 DNA reads TGTGCCAGCAGGCTGAGGCAGGGGGATGGGACTGAAGCTTTCTTT. Protein sequence: CASRLRQGDGTEAFF.

There are many counts of this clonotype. The chain employs TRBV27 and TRBJ1-2; perhaps TRBD1 as D (5 bases). Per germline, CDR1 MNHEY and CDR2 SMNVEV (reference sequence). The CDR3 sequence is 15 residues long. Trimming took off 4 bases at V and 4 bases at J, with 16 bases between the two ends. CDR3 sequence: CASSSIVDRTYGYTF. In DNA form, the CDR3 reads TGTGCCAGCAGTTCAATCGTCGACAGAACCTATGGCTACACCTTC.

This clonotype occurred many times. The chain couples TRBV24-1 to TRBJ2-1; TRBD1 matches at 7 bases. V dropped 3 bases and J dropped 2; count of bases not matched to a gene: 3. CDR3 size: 15 residues. The germline V gene encodes CDR1 KGHDR and CDR2 SFDVKD. In DNA, the CDR3 is TGTGCCACCAGTGATCCAGACAGGGCCTACAATGAGCAGTTCTTC. It translates to CATSDPDRAYNEQFF.